The TCR beta chain described here comes from a study of beta chain features in type 1 diabetes. The CDR3 covers 14 residues. The germline gives CDR1 SGHAT, CDR2 FQDESV (reference sequence). Deletions cut 5 bases from V and 4 bases from J, with 14 bases between. Isolated RNA was reverse transcribed in full, so expressed TCRB transcripts were sequenced. Data came from immunoSEQ multiplex PCR; TCRdb stores just in-frame clones and leaves some out. In the table there are 300,000 to 350,000 clones, 7% to 9% of which are singletons. The sample taken for sequencing was central memory CD4+ T cells from blood. This sequence was found in a woman between 18 and 29 years old in good health. The V gene is TRBV11-1, the J gene TRBJ1-1, with D tentatively TRBD1 (6 bases). CDR3 amino acids: CASSPGDISTEAFF. In DNA form, the CDR3 reads TGTGCCAGCAGCCCAGGGGATATTAGCACTGAAGCTTTCTTT.